This T cell receptor (beta chain) was sequenced during a study of blood T cell repertoires in COVID-19. Some clones are missing from TCRdb's copy, which holds only in-frame ones; the method was immunoSEQ multiplex PCR. The sample lists 250,000 to 350,000 clones; more than 80% were seen once. Resolution of symptoms, clearance, or two negative PCRs was present in recovered Cohort 3 donors. Germline CDR1 SNHLY, CDR2 FYNNEI. Trimming removed 10 bases from V and 7 bases from J; junction bases left unmatched: 5. The CDR3 spans 13 residues. The chain links TRBV2 to TRBJ1-6, with 9 bases matching TRBD1. Material for sequencing was PBMCs or T cells enriched from blood (not recorded which). The origin of this receptor is a woman aged 18-29 years who had recovered from COVID-19. CDR3 DNA: TGTGCCACCCGGGGACAGGGAAATTCACCCCTCCACTTT. This codes for CATRGQGNSPLHF. Combining the CDR3 with reference TRBV2 and TRBJ1-6 gives the whole variable domain EPEVTQTPSHQVTQMGQEVILRCVPISNHLYFYWYRQILGQKVEFLVSFYNNEISEKSEIFDDQFSVERPDGSNFTLKIRSTKLEDSAMYFCATRGQGNSPLHFGNGTRLTVT.